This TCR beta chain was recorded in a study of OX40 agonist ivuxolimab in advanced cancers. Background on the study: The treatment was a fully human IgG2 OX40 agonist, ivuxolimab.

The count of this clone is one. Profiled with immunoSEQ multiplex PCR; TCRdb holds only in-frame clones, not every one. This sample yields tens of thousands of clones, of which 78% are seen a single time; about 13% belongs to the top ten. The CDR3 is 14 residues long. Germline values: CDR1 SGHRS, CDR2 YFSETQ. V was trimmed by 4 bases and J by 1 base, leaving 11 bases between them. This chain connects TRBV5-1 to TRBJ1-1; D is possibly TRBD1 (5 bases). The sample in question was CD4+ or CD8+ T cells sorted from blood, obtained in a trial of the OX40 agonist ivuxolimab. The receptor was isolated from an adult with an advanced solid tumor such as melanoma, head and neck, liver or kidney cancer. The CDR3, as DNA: TGCGCCAGCAGCCCGGGGACGGGGAACACTGAAGCTTTCTTT. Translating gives CASSPGTGNTEAFF.